Following are 23 T cell receptor beta chains from one sample sequenced in a study of human T cells and chemical hapten exposure. The time point was: pre-sensitization, week 0. Regarding treatment: therapeutic diphenylcyclopropenone sensitization with weekly scalp DPC. TCRdb ran MiXCR on the RACE reads and lists one entry per CDR3 protein. The sample shows under 200,000 distinct CDR3 sequences, approximately 31% of them seen only once. This material consisted of whole blood, taken in connection with sensitization to the hapten diphenylcyclopropenone (DPC). The source of these receptors is a woman aged 25 to 39 with alopecia areata. Some clones in this sample may be carry-over from other donors' samples.

This clonotype was counted between two and nine times. The rearrangement joins TRBV29-1 to TRBJ1-2; 8 positions agree with TRBD1. V trimming: 6 bases; J trimming: 1 base; junction bases outside the gene matches: 4. This CDR3 has 13 residues. Germline CDR1 is SQVTM and CDR2 is ANQGSEA. CDR3 residues: CSVADRDNYGYTF. The DNA for the CDR3 is TGCAGCGTCGCGGACAGGGATAACTATGGCTACACCTTC.

This clonotype occurred a few times. The genes are TRBV10-2 and TRBJ2-7; 12 bases fit TRBD2. Germline assignment: CDR1 WSHSY and CDR2 SAAADI. V shed 6 bases, J shed 0 bases, and the junction held 3 bases outside the gene matches. The CDR3 is made up of 15 amino acids. The CDR3 protein is CASRLAGGSSYEQYF. The DNA of the CDR3 is TGCGCCAGCAGGCTAGCGGGAGGGAGCTCCTACGAGCAGTACTTC.

The CDR3: CASADRVDSPLHF. The CDR3 nucleotides read TGTGCCAGCGCGGACAGGGTAGATTCACCCCTCCACTTT. This chain links TRBV6-5 with TRBJ1-6; TRBD1 matches at 8 bases. The CDR3 runs to 13 residues. Germline V gives CDR1 MNHEY, CDR2 SVGAGI. J gave up 8 bases and V 8 bases, and 5 bases lay outside the gene matches.

This clonotype was counted at least ten times. The V and J genes are TRBV27 and TRBJ1-1, with 10 nucleotides matching TRBD1. CDR1 MNHEY and CDR2 SMNVEV come from the germline V gene (reference sequence). V dropped 5 bases and J dropped 4; count of bases not matched to a gene: 7. This CDR3 spans 15 amino acids. The CDR3 DNA reads TGTGCCAGCAGTCCCCGACAGGGGGCTTCCACTGAAGCTTTCTTT. It codes for CASSPRQGASTEAFF.

This chain uses TRBV18 with TRBJ1-6; TRBD1 matches 7 bases. The CDR3 sequence is 14 residues long. The V gene end was trimmed by 6 bases and the J gene end by 7 bases; junction bases not matched to a gene: 6. Germline V gives CDR1 KGHSH, CDR2 LQKENI. In DNA form, the CDR3 reads TGTGCCAGCTCCCCGGACAGGCTGAATTCACCCCTCCACTTT. The encoded protein is CASSPDRLNSPLHF. Based on the CDR3 plus reference TRBV18 and TRBJ1-6, the full variable domain is NAGVMQNPRHLVRRRGQEARLRCSPMKGHSHVYWYRQLPEEGLKFMVYLQKENIIDESGMPKERFSAEFPKEGPSILRIQQVVRGDSAAYFCASSPDRLNSPLHFGNGTRLTVT.

This clonotype showed up just a few times. The chain combines TRBV20-1 with TRBJ2-4; unclear D gene. CDR3 length equals 15 residues. The germline V gene encodes CDR1 DFQATT and CDR2 SNEGSKA (reference sequence). V was trimmed by 4 bases and J by 0 bases, leaving 13 bases between them. CDR3 sequence (DNA): TGCAGTGCTATTAGAGAGGTACCAGCCAAAAACATTCAGTACTTC. Its translation is CSAIREVPAKNIQYF.

This clonotype was counted a few times. V is TRBV7-9 and J is TRBJ2-7; TRBD1 agrees at 7 bases. J gave up 5 bases and V 5 bases, and 3 bases lay outside the gene matches. This CDR3 region has 12 residues. Looked up from germline, CDR1 is SEHNR and CDR2 is FQNEAQ (reference sequence). The CDR3 reads CASSRDRDEQYF. In DNA form, the CDR3 reads TGTGCCAGCAGCCGAGACAGGGACGAGCAGTACTTC.

The J gene is TRBJ2-5, the V gene TRBV7-7; tentative D call: TRBD2 (5 bases). The CDR3 length is 14 residues. The germline V gene has CDR1 SSHAT and CDR2 FNYEAQ (reference sequence). V was clipped by 2 bases and J by 5 bases, with 12 bases between them. CDR3 loop: CASSLFGESETQYF. DNA for the CDR3: TGTGCCAGCAGCTTATTCGGGGAGAGCGAGACCCAGTACTTC.

The chain links TRBV4-3 to TRBJ1-1; maybe TRBD1 (6 bases). Germline CDR1 LGHNA, CDR2 YSLEER. V was clipped by 3 bases and J by 2 bases, with 10 bases between them. The CDR3 loop spans 14 amino acids. The DNA of the CDR3 is TGCGCCAGCAGCCACAGCAGGGGTAACACTGAAGCTTTCTTT. Protein sequence: CASSHSRGNTEAFF.

About this clonotype itself: One junction end does not reproduce the germline sequence, and a read error may be involved. This chain uses TRBV28 with TRBJ1-1; D is undetermined. The CDR3 runs 13 residues. The V gene's germline CDR1 is MDHEN and CDR2 SYDVKM. The CDR3 reads CASSPPGNTKAFF. The CDR3 coding sequence is TGTGCCAGCAGTCCACCGGGGAACACTAAAGCTTTCTTT.

This chain connects TRBV9 to TRBJ1-1; D remains ambiguous. Trimming took 6 bases from V and 1 from J, leaving 7 bases between them. Germline V gene lookup returns CDR1 SGDLS and CDR2 YYNGEE. This CDR3 has 12 amino acids. The DNA of the CDR3 is TGTGCCAGCATGGGCGAGAACACTGAAGCTTTCTTT. Translation gives CASMGENTEAFF.

This clonotype was seen repeatedly, ten times or more. The genes are TRBV2 and TRBJ1-5; D is ambiguous. Germline V CDR1 and CDR2: SNHLY, FYNNEI. Trimming removed 2 bases from V and 4 bases from J, with 3 bases in between. The CDR3 spans 12 residues. In DNA form, the CDR3 reads TGTGCCAGCAGTGAACCGAATCAGCCCCAGCATTTT. This sequence encodes CASSEPNQPQHF.

This clonotype was counted at least ten times. The chain couples TRBV11-2 to TRBJ2-1, with 8 bases lining up with TRBD2. CDR1 SGHAT and CDR2 FQNNGV come from the germline V gene. Unmatched junction bases numbered 0, after V lost 1 base and J lost 7 bases. This CDR3 has 13 amino acids. CDR3 sequence: CASSLAGGNEQFF. The CDR3 region has the DNA TGTGCCAGCAGCTTAGCGGGAGGGAATGAGCAGTTCTTC. The whole variable domain, filled in from reference TRBV11-2 and TRBJ2-1, reads EAGVAQSPRYKIIEKRQSVAFWCNPISGHATLYWYQQILGQGPKLLIQFQNNGVVDDSQLPKDRFSAERLKGVDSTLKIQPAKLEDSAVYLCASSLAGGNEQFFGPGTRLTVL.

The chain is built from TRBV9 and TRBJ1-2, with 7 nucleotides matching TRBD1. The germline V gene has CDR1 SGDLS and CDR2 YYNGEE. The CDR3 has 16 residues. The trim removed 3 bases at V and 0 bases at J, leaving 8 bases unmatched. CDR3 DNA: TGTGCCAGCAGCGCAACATGGGACAGAGCTAACTATGGCTACACCTTC. This sequence encodes CASSATWDRANYGYTF. Complete variable domain (other parts from reference TRBV9 and TRBJ1-2): DSGVTQTPKHLITATGQRVTLRCSPRSGDLSVYWYQQSLDQGLQFLIQYYNGEERAKGNILERFSAQQFPDLHSELNLSSLELGDSALYFCASSATWDRANYGYTFGSGTRLTVV.

The V gene is TRBV28, the J gene TRBJ1-2; D is uncertain. Germline V gene data show CDR1 as MDHEN and CDR2 as SYDVKM. V lost 4 bases and J lost 2, with 8 bases in between. This CDR3 spans 13 amino acids. This CDR3 is CASSSSLNYGYTF. In DNA form, the CDR3 reads TGTGCCAGCAGTTCCAGCCTAAACTATGGCTACACCTTC.

V gene TRBV6-2 or TRBV6-3 combines with J gene TRBJ2-7, with D perhaps matching TRBD2 (5 bases). This CDR3 spans 15 amino acids. Trimming removed 2 bases from V and 0 bases from J, with 11 bases in between. Germline V gene data show CDR1 as MNHEY and CDR2 as SVGEGT. CDR3: CASSYHPGSSYEQYF. CDR3 DNA: TGTGCCAGCAGTTACCATCCGGGGAGCTCCTACGAGCAGTACTTC.

Here the CDR3 reads CASSLATGTGTYEQYF. CDR3 DNA: TGTGCCAGCAGCTTAGCCACGGGGACAGGGACCTACGAGCAGTACTTC. This sequence joins TRBV7-9 and TRBJ2-7, with 9 bases aligning to TRBD1. From germline, CDR1 is SEHNR and CDR2 FQNEAQ (reference sequence). The J segment lost 2 bases and the V segment lost 0 bases, leaving 5 bases of the junction unmatched. The CDR3 loop spans 16 amino acids.

This clonotype was detected only a few times. The chain recombines TRBV7-2 with TRBJ2-7; the D gene is possibly TRBD2 (6 bases). Germline V gene sequence: CDR1 SGHTA, CDR2 FQGNSA. The CDR3 runs to 16 residues. Trimming removed 3 bases at V and 0 bases at J, with 15 bases between. CDR3 DNA sequence: TGTGCCAGCAGCTTGAGCGGGCGGGCCCTCTCCTACGAGCAGTACTTC. This sequence encodes CASSLSGRALSYEQYF. The whole variable domain, remainder taken from reference TRBV7-2 and TRBJ2-7, is GAGVSQSPSNKVTEKGKDVELRCDPISGHTALYWYRQSLGQGLEFLIYFQGNSAPDKSGLPSDRFSAERTGGSVSTLTIQRTQQEDSAVYLCASSLSGRALSYEQYFGPGTRLTVT.

This clonotype was seen more than once but under ten times. The chain has TRBV29-1 and TRBJ2-1; 9 positions match TRBD2. Losses at the gene ends were 4 bases for V and 0 bases for J; bases not matched to a gene: 16. The CDR3 runs 19 residues. The germline gives CDR1 SQVTM, CDR2 ANQGSEA. In DNA, the CDR3 is TGCAGCGTTGTAGGGCTAGCGGGGACATCCTCAAGCTCCTACAATGAGCAGTTCTTC. Translation gives CSVVGLAGTSSSSYNEQFF.

The chain combines TRBV5-1 with TRBJ2-3, with TRBD1 matching over 9 bases. V was clipped by 7 bases and J by 2 bases; unmatched bases: 8. The CDR3 contains 15 residues. From germline, CDR1 is SGHRS and CDR2 YFSETQ. This chain's CDR3 is CASRTGTGNTDTQYF. For the CDR3, the DNA is TGCGCCAGCCGTACCGGGACAGGGAACACAGATACGCAGTATTTT.

V usage is TRBV5-6 and J usage is TRBJ2-3; 7 nucleotides align to TRBD1. The CDR3 is 15 residues long. Germline V gene data show CDR1 as SGHDT and CDR2 as YYEEEE. V gave up 7 bases and J gave up 2 bases; unmatched junction bases: 10. In DNA form, the CDR3 reads TGTGCCAGCGGCGACCGGGACAGCTTCACAGATACGCAGTATTTT. Translation gives CASGDRDSFTDTQYF.

This clonotype was detected a few times. The J gene is TRBJ1-2, the V gene TRBV7-2, with 9 positions matching TRBD1. This CDR3 has 15 amino acids. Germline values: CDR1 SGHTA, CDR2 FQGNSA. Trimming took 3 bases from V and 8 from J; bases not matched to a gene: 10. The CDR3 loop is CASSFIPGQGGGYTF. CDR3 nucleotides: TGTGCCAGCAGCTTCATCCCGGGACAGGGCGGCGGCTACACCTTC.

This sequence joins TRBV5-1 and TRBJ1-1; D gene uncertain. The germline V and J ends were trimmed by 1 base and 0 bases, with 7 bases remaining between them. This CDR3 region has 14 residues. CDR1 and CDR2 (germline): SGHRS, YFSETQ. The CDR3 nucleotides read TGCGCCAGCAGCTTGTGGGGTCTGAACACTGAAGCTTTCTTT. It encodes CASSLWGLNTEAFF. The full variable domain, its missing parts supplied by reference TRBV5-1 and TRBJ1-1, is KAGVTQTPRYLIKTRGQQVTLSCSPISGHRSVSWYQQTPGQGLQFLFEYFSETQRNKGNFPGRFSGRQFSNSRSEMNVSTLELGDSALYLCASSLWGLNTEAFFGQGTRLTVV.